Listed here are 20 T cell receptor beta chains from one sample, sequenced in a study of T cells in Graves' hyperthyroidism and ophthalmopathy. The CDR3 regions of TCR beta were amplified from RNA transcripts. The HTBI primer set drove a first-round RT-PCR of the TCR CDR3. MiXCR, applied by TCRdb to the multiplex PCR reads, yields one record per CDR3 protein. In the table there are 600,000 or so distinct CDR3 sequences, 14% of which are singletons. Material: blood. The origin of the receptors is a woman aged 45 to 65 with Graves' ophthalmopathy.

V is TRBV19 and J is TRBJ2-5, with D perhaps matching TRBD1 (6 bases). Trimming shortened V by 3 bases and J by 0 bases, and 14 bases separated the two germline ends. Germline V CDR1 and CDR2: LNHDA, SQIVND (reference sequence). This CDR3 region has 16 residues. This chain's CDR3 is CASSIAGDKYQETQYF. In DNA form, the CDR3 reads TGTGCCAGTAGTATTGCTGGGGACAAGTACCAAGAGACCCAGTACTTC. Combining the CDR3 with reference TRBV19 and TRBJ2-5 gives the whole variable domain DGGITQSPKYLFRKEGQNVTLSCEQNLNHDAMYWYRQDPGQGLRLIYYSQIVNDFQKGDIAEGYSVSREKKESFPLTVTSAQKNPTAFYLCASSIAGDKYQETQYFGPGTRLLVL.

There are many counts of this clonotype. The DNA of the CDR3 is TGTGCCAGCAATAGGGGACCCGGGAACACCGGGGAGCTGTTTTTT. As protein: CASNRGPGNTGELFF. V and J are TRBV12-3 or TRBV12-4 and TRBJ2-2, with D perhaps TRBD1 or TRBD2 (5 bases each). V lost 7 bases to trimming and J lost 1 base, with 13 bases between them. This CDR3 is built from 15 residues.

At least ten counts were recorded for this clonotype. The rearrangement joins TRBV15 to TRBJ1-1, with 10 bases fitting TRBD1. Germline V gives CDR1 LNHNV, CDR2 YYDKDF (reference sequence). The CDR3 spans 14 residues. Trimming cost V 1 base and J 6 bases; bases outside gene matches: 2. The CDR3 spells CATSRGQGAAEAFF. CDR3 DNA sequence: TGTGCCACCAGCAGAGGACAGGGGGCCGCTGAAGCTTTCTTT.

This rearrangement joins TRBV29-1 to TRBJ2-5; D is unclear. Trimming left V 2 bases short and J 0 bases short, with 4 bases between. CDR1 is SQVTM and CDR2 is ANQGSEA in the germline V gene. The CDR3 length is 12 residues. CDR3 nucleotides: TGCAGCGTTGAACAGGACCAAGAGACCCAGTACTTC. As protein: CSVEQDQETQYF.

About this clonotype: A much bigger clone sits one base away, suggesting this may be a read error. The chain joins TRBV11-1 to TRBJ2-1, with D tentatively TRBD1 or TRBD2 (5 bases each). The germline CDR1 and CDR2 sequences are SGHAT and FQDESV (reference sequence). The CDR3 has 14 residues. With 6 bases removed from V and 3 bases from J, the gap between germline ends came to 12 bases. CDR3 bases: TGTGCCAGCAGGGGAGACAGCTTCTACAATGAGCAGTTCTTC. It codes for CASRGDSFYNEQFF.

V and J are TRBV4-3 and TRBJ2-2; D might be TRBD1 (5 bases). There are 15 residues in the CDR3. V dropped 7 bases and J dropped 4 bases, with 16 bases sitting between them. The germline V gene encodes CDR1 LGHNA and CDR2 YSLEER. CDR3 coding DNA: TGCGCCAGCACCAGGGCCTTGAGCGCCACCGGGGAGCTGTTTTTT. Its translation is CASTRALSATGELFF.

This clonotype was observed at least ten times. V usage is TRBV20-1 and J usage is TRBJ2-7; TRBD1 aligns across 7 bases. Germline V lookup: CDR1 DFQATT, CDR2 SNEGSKA (reference sequence). The junction had 5 bases not matched to a gene; V was cut back by 3 bases and J by 3 bases. This CDR3 is built from 13 residues. CDR3 nucleotides: TGCAGTGCTAGCAGGGGGACCTACTACGAGCAGTACTTC. Translation: CSASRGTYYEQYF.

The chain has TRBV24-1 and TRBJ1-1; 8 bases agree with TRBD1. Trimming cost V 3 bases and J 1 base; bases outside gene matches: 6. CDR1 is KGHDR, CDR2 SFDVKD, per germline. This CDR3 has 16 amino acids. The chain's CDR3 is CATSDIPQGENTEAFF. The CDR3 DNA follows: TGTGCCACCAGTGATATACCACAGGGGGAGAACACTGAAGCTTTCTTT.

As for this clonotype: A junction boundary mismatches the germline segment, possibly from a read error. The CDR3 loop reads CATGGRGVYGYTF. The CDR3 coding sequence is TGCGCCACCGGTGGGCGGGGAGTCTATGGCTACACCTTC. The genes are TRBV28 and TRBJ1-2, with D hard to call. Germline values: CDR1 MDHEN, CDR2 SYDVKM. This CDR3 has 13 residues.

This clonotype has at least ten counts. The gene calls are TRBV30 and TRBJ1-4, with TRBD1 matching 10 bases. The junction had 9 bases not matched to a gene; V was cut back by 7 bases and J by 4 bases. This CDR3 has 15 residues. CDR1 GTSNPN and CDR2 SVGIG come from the germline V gene (reference sequence). CDR3 residues: CASTGQGGINEKLFF. The CDR3 DNA is TGTGCCTCTACAGGACAGGGGGGGATTAATGAAAAACTGTTTTTT. The full variable domain, in which reference TRBV30 and TRBJ1-4 provide the parts outside the CDR3, is SQTIHQWPATLVQPVGSPLSLECTVEGTSNPNLYWYRQAAGRGLQLLFYSVGIGQISSEVPQNLSASRPQDRQFILSSKKLLLSDSGFYLCASTGQGGINEKLFFGSGTQLSVL.

In this sample, this clonotype turned up many times. This chain uses TRBV27 with TRBJ2-1, with 9 bases lining up with TRBD2. V lost 3 bases to trimming and J lost 7 bases; unmatched junction nucleotides: 4. Germline-derived CDR1 and CDR2 are MNHEY and SMNVEV (reference sequence). This CDR3 is built from 14 residues. DNA of the CDR3: TGTGCCAGCAGTTTGCGGGAGGGCCCGAATGAGCAGTTCTTC. This sequence encodes CASSLREGPNEQFF.

The chain couples TRBV28 to TRBJ1-5; unclear D gene. Germline CDR1 reads MDHEN; CDR2 reads SYDVKM. The CDR3 consists of 12 residues. V was cut by 7 bases and J by 7 bases, with 11 bases left in between. The CDR3 region is CASKSLTQPQHF. In DNA form, the CDR3 reads TGTGCCAGCAAAAGTCTCACCCAGCCCCAGCATTTT.

The genes are TRBV20-1 and TRBJ2-3; TRBD2 aligns across 11 bases. V dropped 1 base and J dropped 11; count of bases not matched to a gene: 2. This CDR3 is built from 12 residues. Germline V CDR1 and CDR2: DFQATT, SNEGSKA (reference sequence). This CDR3 reads CSARVTSGGQYF. The CDR3 DNA reads TGCAGTGCTAGAGTTACTAGCGGGGGGCAGTATTTT.

This clonotype was picked up a small number of times. The rearrangement joins TRBV25-1 to TRBJ2-1; 7 bases match TRBD1. This CDR3 has 15 residues. Germline CDR1 reads MGHDK; CDR2 reads SYGVNS. After removal of 5 bases from V and 2 bases from J, the junction contained 6 bases not matched to a gene. The DNA for the CDR3 is TGTGCCAGCAGTAAAACCGACAGGGCCTACAATGAGCAGTTCTTC. Translated, it gives CASSKTDRAYNEQFF.

The sample holds many counts of this clonotype. The rearrangement joins TRBV5-1 to TRBJ2-1, with D possibly TRBD2 on 6 matching bases. Germline V gives CDR1 SGHRS, CDR2 YFSETQ. Trimming took 4 bases from V and 0 from J, leaving 14 bases between them. The CDR3 extends over 16 amino acids. DNA of the CDR3: TGCGCCAGCAGCCCCTCGCGCGGGACCTCCTACAATGAGCAGTTCTTC. Its translation is CASSPSRGTSYNEQFF.

This clonotype turned up a few times. Written as DNA, the CDR3 is TGTGCCATCAGCCTGGGACTTTTAGCCTACGAGCAGTACTTC. Protein: CAISLGLLAYEQYF. The V and J genes are TRBV10-3 and TRBJ2-7; D is perhaps TRBD2 (6 bases). Trimming shortened V by 6 bases and J by 2 bases, and 14 bases separated the two germline ends. Germline V lookup: CDR1 ENHRY, CDR2 SYGVKD. This CDR3 is built from 14 residues.

The CDR3: CASSSNSGRVHNEQFF. In DNA form, the CDR3 reads TGTGCCAGCAGCTCGAACAGCGGGAGGGTCCACAATGAGCAGTTCTTC. The chain links TRBV7-8 to TRBJ2-1, with 10 nucleotides matching TRBD2. Germline CDR1 is SGHVS and CDR2 is FQNEAQ. This CDR3 spans 16 amino acids. J gave up 5 bases and V 4 bases, and 8 bases lay outside the gene matches.

In its sample, this clonotype was seen many times. The chain links TRBV10-3 to TRBJ2-7, with 9 bases fitting TRBD1. Germline assignment: CDR1 ENHRY and CDR2 SYGVKD. Trimming removed 7 bases from V and 3 bases from J; junction bases left unmatched: 7. CDR3 size: 14 residues. The CDR3 DNA is TGTGCCATCACCACCGGGACAGGGAACTACGAGCAGTACTTC. This sequence encodes CAITTGTGNYEQYF.

This clonotype was detected a few times. V is TRBV7-9 and J is TRBJ1-4; D is unresolved. CDR1 is SEHNR and CDR2 is FQNEAQ in the germline V gene (reference sequence). The CDR3 has 13 amino acids. The ends were cut back, 5 bases at V and 5 bases at J, with 9 bases in the middle. CDR3 sequence reads: CASSPALNEKLFF. In DNA, the CDR3 is TGTGCCAGCAGCCCCGCTCTGAATGAAAAACTGTTTTTT.

This clonotype was found many times. The chain joins TRBV11-3 to TRBJ2-7; 7 bases line up with TRBD1. V was clipped by 5 bases and J by 0 bases; unmatched bases: 7. This CDR3 comprises 15 residues. Germline V CDR1 and CDR2: SGHNT, YENEEA. As DNA, the CDR3 is TGTGCCAGCAGCCGTGGACAGGTTCTCTCCTACGAGCAGTACTTC. Protein: CASSRGQVLSYEQYF.